This is a list of T cell receptor beta chains from one sample in a study of T cells and copy number aberrations in small-cell lung cancer. The data were produced by immunoSEQ multiplex PCR, yet TCRdb's version contains in-frame clones alone and is incomplete. In the table there are about 6,600 clones, around 69% of which are singletons. Sequencing input: normal tissue next to the tumor. These receptors all come from a woman between 65 and 79 years old with small cell lung cancer. Some clones in this sample may be carry-over from other donors' samples. Each CDR3 is given with its conserved first and last residue. The D gene is left open where the match is weak. Rows may omit the clone size; those that give it use once, few, many or a size class.

TRBJ2-1	TRBD2	-	TRBV29-1	14	CSVDAARLAGEQFF	TGCAGCGTTGATGCCGCCCGACTAGCGGGTGAGCAGTTCTTC
TRBJ1-2	-	-	TRBV5-1	14	CASSLGDGSYGYTF	TGCGCCAGCAGCTTGGGGGACGGCAGCTATGGCTACACCTTC
TRBJ2-5	TRBD1	once	TRBV7-6	15	CASSSLTGGGETQYF	TGTGCCAGCAGCTCGCTAACAGGGGGCGGAGAGACCCAGTACTTC
TRBJ1-2	-	-	TRBV6-5	15	CASSYSAGADYGYTF	TGTGCCAGCAGTTACTCGGCGGGGGCCGACTATGGCTACACCTTC
TRBJ2-4	TRBD2	-	TRBV19	13	CATRSQGGNIQYF	TGTGCCACTCGCTCGCAGGGAGGGAACATTCAGTACTTC
TRBJ2-7	-	once	TRBV9	13	CASSVDGFYEQYF	TGTGCCAGCAGCGTAGATGGGTTCTACGAGCAGTACTTC
TRBJ2-1	TRBD1	medium-sized	TRBV4-1	16	CASSQDGQGARDEQFF	TGCGCCAGCAGCCAAGATGGGCAGGGGGCGAGGGATGAGCAGTTCTTC
TRBJ1-1	-	-	TRBV5-1	12	CASSLAAGEAFF	TGCGCCAGCAGCTTGGCCGCAGGTGAAGCTTTCTTT
TRBJ1-5	-	-	TRBV19	13	CASSKTVLWPQHF	TGTGCCAGTAGCAAGACTGTCCTTTGGCCCCAGCATTTT
TRBJ1-4	-	-	TRBV7-2	16	CASSLNPPATNEKLFF	TGTGCCAGCAGCCTAAACCCGCCCGCAACTAATGAAAAACTGTTTTTT
TRBJ2-1	TRBD2	once	TRBV4-3	16	CASSQEGREGIDEQFF	TGCGCCAGCAGCCAAGAGGGGCGGGAGGGGATTGATGAGCAGTTCTTC
TRBJ1-6	-	-	TRBV5-1	14	CASSLYWGGSPLHF	TGCGCCAGCAGCTTGTACTGGGGGGGATCACCCCTCCACTTT
TRBJ1-3	-	-	TRBV30	13	CALSRTSGNTIYF	TGTGCCCTATCACGCACCTCTGGAAACACCATATATTTT
TRBJ2-7	-	few	TRBV23-1	17	CASSQSCLVGVPYEQYF	TGCGCCAGCAGTCAATCGTGTTTAGTCGGGGTCCCCTACGAGCAGTACTTC
TRBJ2-7	-	-	TRBV7-2	13	CASSLAGVNEQYF	TGTGCCAGCAGCTTAGCGGGAGTGAACGAGCAGTACTTC
TRBJ2-5	TRBD2	few	TRBV5-1	16	CASSFGLAGAGETQYF	TGCGCCAGCAGCTTCGGGCTAGCGGGAGCGGGAGAGACCCAGTACTTC
TRBJ1-2	-	-	TRBV5-1	15	CASRDTLYTNYGYTF	TGCGCCAGCCGGGACACATTATACACTAACTATGGCTACACCTTC
TRBJ1-2	TRBD1	-	TRBV27	13	CASSPAGGYGYTF	TGTGCCAGCAGCCCCGCAGGGGGGTATGGCTACACCTTC
TRBJ1-2	-	-	TRBV11-2	13	CASSLFQGTGYTF	TGTGCCAGCAGCTTATTTCAGGGCACAGGCTACACCTTC
TRBJ1-5	-	few	TRBV19	13	CASSRTVLWPQHF	TGTGCCAGTAGCAGGACTGTCCTTTGGCCCCAGCATTTT
TRBJ1-2	-	-	TRBV14	14	CASSQARGSYGYTF	TGTGCCAGCAGCCAAGCCAGGGGCTCCTATGGCTACACCTTC
TRBJ2-2	-	-	TRBV5-1	14	CASRPGGNTGELFF	TGCGCCAGCAGGCCTGGGGGGAACACCGGGGAGCTGTTTTTT
TRBJ2-2	-	-	TRBV7-9	14	CASSLGGNTGELFF	TGTGCCAGCAGCTTAGGAGGGAACACCGGGGAGCTGTTTTTT
TRBJ2-4	-	-	TRBV2	11	CASRVKNIQYF	TGTGCCAGCAGGGTCAAAAACATTCAGTACTTC
TRBJ2-1	-	-	TRBV2	14	CASSDAVTKNEQFF	TGTGCCAGCAGTGATGCAGTAACAAAAAATGAGCAGTTCTTC
TRBJ1-4	-	-	TRBV7-2	15	CASSLDGGTNEKLFF	TGTGCCAGCAGCTTAGATGGGGGAACTAATGAAAAACTGTTTTTT
TRBJ2-7	TRBD1	-	TRBV6-1	15	CASSIGQGEGNEQYF	TGTGCCAGCAGTATAGGACAGGGAGAGGGCAACGAGCAGTACTTC
TRBJ1-5	TRBD1	-	TRBV6-6	14	CASSPDRSNQPQHF	TGTGCCAGCAGTCCGGACAGGAGCAATCAGCCCCAGCATTTT
TRBJ2-6	-	once	TRBV7-9	16	CASSQDSYTGANVLTF	TGTGCCAGCAGCCAGGACAGTTACACTGGGGCCAACGTCCTGACTTTC
TRBJ2-7	TRBD1	-	TRBV5-1	14	CASSPGTGGNEQYF	TGCGCCAGCAGCCCTGGGACAGGGGGAAACGAGCAGTACTTC
TRBJ2-3	-	-	TRBV5-1	13	CASTGPGRDTQYF	TGCGCCAGTACAGGCCCTGGGAGAGATACGCAGTATTTT
TRBJ2-7	TRBD1	-	TRBV19	18	CASSNAASGTGGSYEQYF	TGTGCCAGTAGTAACGCCGCTTCCGGGACAGGGGGGTCCTACGAGCAGTACTTC
TRBJ2-7	TRBD1	-	TRBV29-1	13	CSAILGQGGEQYF	TGCAGCGCAATCCTTGGACAGGGAGGTGAGCAGTACTTC
TRBJ1-2	-	few	TRBV5-1	16	CASSPHSGQSNYGYTF	TGCGCCAGCAGCCCCCATAGTGGGCAGTCGAACTATGGCTACACCTTC
TRBJ1-1	TRBD1	-	TRBV9	16	CASSVGTGGANTEAFF	TGTGCCAGCAGCGTAGGGACAGGGGGCGCGAACACTGAAGCTTTCTTT
TRBJ2-7	-	once	TRBV4-3	15	CASSLGHSVTYEQYF	TGCGCCAGCAGCCTAGGCCACAGCGTGACCTACGAGCAGTACTTC
TRBJ2-1	TRBD2	-	TRBV5-1	17	CASSSPEAGSSYNEQFF	TGCGCCAGCAGCTCCCCGGAAGCGGGGAGCTCCTACAATGAGCAGTTCTTC
TRBJ2-2	TRBD2	-	TRBV7-2	17	CASTKREGLARAGELFF	TGTGCCAGCACCAAAAGAGAGGGACTAGCGAGGGCCGGGGAGCTGTTTTTT
TRBJ2-3	TRBD2	-	TRBV10-1	16	CASSGTSGLGTDTQYF	TGCGCCAGCAGTGGGACTAGCGGGCTGGGGACAGATACGCAGTATTTT
TRBJ2-7	TRBD2	-	TRBV18	16	CASSPSTSGRVYEQYF	TGTGCCAGCTCACCGTCGACTAGCGGGAGGGTCTACGAGCAGTACTTC
TRBJ2-1	TRBD2	-	TRBV9	14	CASSTSGTYNEQFF	TGTGCCAGCTCGACTAGCGGGACTTACAATGAGCAGTTCTTC
TRBJ1-1	-	-	TRBV5-1	14	CASSLEQTTTEAFF	TGCGCCAGCAGCTTGGAACAGACTACGACAGAAGCTTTCTTT
TRBJ2-7	TRBD2	-	TRBV7-8	14	CASGTGTSTYEQYF	TGTGCCAGCGGCACAGGGACTAGTACCTACGAGCAGTACTTC
TRBJ2-5	-	-	TRBV7-2	14	CASSLAGVQETQYF	TGTGCCAGCAGCTTAGCTGGCGTACAAGAGACCCAGTACTTC
TRBJ2-5	-	-	TRBV29-1	14	CSVEAALYQETQYF	TGCAGCGTTGAAGCCGCACTGTACCAAGAGACCCAGTACTTC
TRBJ1-5	TRBD1	-	TRBV19	15	CASSPTDRTNQPQHF	TGTGCCAGTAGTCCGACGGACAGGACCAATCAGCCCCAGCATTTT
TRBJ2-1	TRBD2	-	TRBV9	15	CASSVDGGGYNEQFF	TGTGCCAGCAGCGTAGATGGGGGGGGATACAATGAGCAGTTCTTC
TRBJ2-2	TRBD2	once	TRBV5-1	15	CASSLAGGTTGELFF	TGCGCCAGCAGCTTAGCGGGAGGGACCACCGGGGAGCTGTTTTTT
TRBJ2-6	TRBD2	-	TRBV14	19	CASSPRVGSGLSGANVLTF	TGTGCCAGCAGCCCAAGAGTCGGTAGCGGGCTCTCTGGGGCCAACGTCCTGACTTTC
TRBJ2-2	TRBD2	-	TRBV7-6	16	CASSNRLAGNTGELFF	TGTGCCAGCAGCAACCGGCTAGCGGGAAACACCGGGGAGCTGTTTTTT
TRBJ2-7	TRBD2	-	TRBV5-1	16	CASSLEVAGVSYEQYF	TGCGCCAGCAGCTTGGAGGTAGCGGGCGTCTCCTACGAGCAGTACTTC
TRBJ1-2	-	-	TRBV27	13	CASTALGAYGYTF	TGTGCCAGCACTGCCTTAGGGGCATATGGCTACACCTTC
TRBJ2-6	TRBD1	large	TRBV30	15	CAWSKGADGANVLTF	TGTGCCTGGAGTAAGGGGGCAGATGGGGCCAACGTCCTGACTTTC
TRBJ2-7	TRBD2	-	TRBV2	15	CASSETASGAYEQYF	TGTGCCAGCAGTGAAACCGCTAGCGGGGCCTACGAGCAGTACTTC
TRBJ2-3	-	-	TRBV5-6	11	CASSTTGTQYF	TGTGCCAGCAGCACCACTGGTACGCAGTATTTT
TRBJ2-1	-	-	TRBV20-1	11	CSAKSRNEQFF	TGCAGTGCTAAGTCTAGAAATGAGCAGTTCTTC
TRBJ2-5	-	-	TRBV27	15	CASSLTRSRQETQYF	TGTGCCAGCAGTCTAACCCGGTCACGGCAAGAGACCCAGTACTTC
TRBJ2-3	TRBD2	few	TRBV28	15	CASSLPSGITDTQYF	TGTGCCAGCAGTTTGCCTAGCGGGATCACAGATACGCAGTATTTT
TRBJ1-3	-	-	TRBV30	16	CAWSVLGGGSGNTIYF	TGTGCCTGGAGTGTATTAGGGGGAGGGTCTGGAAACACCATATATTTT
TRBJ2-3	-	-	TRBV5-6	13	CASSLRNSDTQYF	TGTGCCAGCTCACTCAGAAATTCAGATACGCAGTATTTT